The 25 T cell receptor beta chains in this list originate from one sample, sequenced in a study of T cell responses to AZD1222 COVID-19 vaccine. The assay was immunoSEQ multiplex PCR, and TCRdb's table has in-frame clones only and misses some. The sample holds some 110,000 clones; around 81% are singletons and the top ten take roughly 9.5%. The sample in question was peripheral blood, obtained on day 0 of AZD1222 vaccination. The receptor source for this set is an adult in good health.

This clone was found once. The J gene is TRBJ1-5, the V gene TRBV7-6, with 7 bases aligning to TRBD1. With V trimmed by 5 bases and J by 4 bases, 8 bases remained unmatched. Germline CDR1 reads SGHVS; CDR2 reads FNYEAQ. The CDR3 extends over 15 amino acids. CDR3 protein: CASSPAEGANQPQHF. The CDR3 nucleotides are TGTGCCAGCAGCCCAGCGGAGGGGGCTAATCAGCCCCAGCATTTT. The full variable domain, completed using reference TRBV7-6 and TRBJ1-5, is GAGVSQSPRYKVTKRGQDVALRCDPISGHVSLYWYRQALGQGPEFLTYFNYEAQQDKSGLPNDRFSAERPEGSISTLTIQRTEQRDSAMYRCASSPAEGANQPQHFGDGTRLSIL.

In this sample, this clone turned up a few times. Other nucleotide sequences from this sample produce the same CDR3. The V and J genes are TRBV20-1 and TRBJ2-5; TRBD1 agrees at 7 bases. V dropped 3 bases and J dropped 9; count of bases not matched to a gene: 4. The CDR3 has 11 amino acids. The V gene's germline CDR1 is DFQATT and CDR2 SNEGSKA (reference sequence). The DNA for the CDR3 is TGCAGTGCTAGGGGAGACAGGGCCCAGTACTTC. Translated: CSARGDRAQYF.

The chain joins TRBV7-9 to TRBJ1-2; D is unclear. The CDR3 loop spans 11 amino acids. V was cut by 5 bases and J by 9 bases, with 10 bases left in between. From germline, CDR1 is SEHNR and CDR2 FQNEAQ (reference sequence). CDR3 coding DNA: TGTGCCAGCAGCCCCCGGGAGAGCTACACCTTC. Residues: CASSPRESYTF.

The rearrangement joins TRBV4-1 to TRBJ2-7, with D possibly being TRBD2 (6 bases). Germline CDR1 reads MGHRA; CDR2 reads YSYEKL. CDR3 length: 14 amino acids. Trimming removed 3 bases at V and 5 bases at J, with 14 bases between. Written as DNA, the CDR3 is TGCGCCAGCAGCCATCTCCCGGGAGCCGACGAGCAGTACTTC. It yields the protein CASSHLPGADEQYF.

This clone was seen once. The V and J genes are TRBV3-1 (or the pseudogene TRBV3-2) and TRBJ2-7; 11 bases agree with TRBD1. The CDR3 loop spans 16 amino acids. Germline values: CDR1 LGHDT, CDR2 YNNKEL (reference sequence). With V trimmed by 0 bases and J by 4 bases, 5 bases remained unmatched. CDR3 residues: CASSQDLDRGRYEQYF. Here the CDR3 DNA reads TGTGCCAGCAGCCAAGATTTGGACAGGGGGCGATACGAGCAGTACTTC.

The genes are TRBV11-2 and TRBJ2-5; D is possibly TRBD2 (5 bases). This CDR3 contains 16 residues. Germline V gene data show CDR1 as SGHAT and CDR2 as FQNNGV. V gave up 5 bases and J gave up 2 bases, with 18 bases separating them. The CDR3: CASSRSRGGIQETQYF. As DNA, the CDR3 is TGTGCCAGCAGCCGCAGTCGGGGTGGTATACAAGAGACCCAGTACTTC.

In its sample, this clone was seen once. V is TRBV6-5 and J is TRBJ1-6; perhaps TRBD1 as D (5 bases). Germline V gives CDR1 MNHEY, CDR2 SVGAGI. The V and J ends lost 0 bases and 9 bases respectively, with 12 bases between them. The CDR3 consists of 15 residues. The CDR3 bases are TGTGCCAGCAGTTACTCCGGGACCCTCAGTTCACCCCTCCACTTT. Its translation is CASSYSGTLSSPLHF.

This clone was recorded once. This sequence joins TRBV27 and TRBJ1-5; D possibly corresponds to TRBD1 (5 bases). The CDR3 has 16 amino acids. The germline V gene has CDR1 MNHEY and CDR2 SMNVEV (reference sequence). Trimming took 3 bases from V and 6 from J, leaving 18 bases between them. CDR3 loop: CASSLGGRGFGQPQHF. CDR3 DNA: TGTGCCAGCAGTTTGGGGGGGAGGGGCTTCGGTCAGCCCCAGCATTTT.

V is TRBV6-5 and J is TRBJ2-5; D gene unclear. Germline loops: CDR1 MNHEY, CDR2 SVGAGI. The CDR3 totals 13 residues. Trimming shortened V by 2 bases and J by 8 bases, and 12 bases separated the two germline ends. The CDR3 nucleotides are TGTGCCAGCAGTTACACGTTGAGAGATACCCAGTACTTC. This translates into CASSYTLRDTQYF.

In its sample, this clone was seen a few times. This sequence joins TRBV6-5 and TRBJ1-2; 10 nucleotides match TRBD1. Germline CDR1 reads MNHEY; CDR2 reads SVGAGI. With 6 bases clipped from V and 4 bases from J, the junction kept 8 bases outside the gene matches. The CDR3 extends over 15 amino acids. The CDR3 DNA sequence: TGTGCCAGCAGGAGGGGACAGGGGCCTCTCTATGGCTACACCTTC. Its protein product is CASRRGQGPLYGYTF.

Only a few counts were recorded for this clone. This rearrangement joins TRBV19 to TRBJ2-3; 7 positions agree with TRBD1. This CDR3 has 15 amino acids. The V gene's germline CDR1 is LNHDA and CDR2 SQIVND (reference sequence). V shed 4 bases and J 2 bases; nucleotides not matched to a gene: 6. The CDR3 DNA is TGTGCCAGTAGTAGACGGGGACAGCCCACAGATACGCAGTATTTT. As protein: CASSRRGQPTDTQYF. The entire variable domain, with the rest obtained from reference TRBV19 and TRBJ2-3, is as follows: DGGITQSPKYLFRKEGQNVTLSCEQNLNHDAMYWYRQDPGQGLRLIYYSQIVNDFQKGDIAEGYSVSREKKESFPLTVTSAQKNPTAFYLCASSRRGQPTDTQYFGPGTRLTVL.

The chain joins TRBV6-5 to TRBJ2-1; D call uncertain. The V and J ends lost 3 bases and 1 base respectively, with 10 bases between them. Per germline, CDR1 MNHEY and CDR2 SVGAGI. This CDR3 comprises 15 residues. The CDR3 loop reads CASSYGGWSYNEQFF. The CDR3 coding sequence is TGTGCCAGCAGTTATGGTGGGTGGTCCTACAATGAGCAGTTCTTC.

The genes are TRBV7-8 and TRBJ1-2; D unclear. The CDR3 length is 15 residues. V lost 1 base and J 4 bases, leaving 13 bases between the germline ends. The germline V gene encodes CDR1 SGHVS and CDR2 FQNEAQ. CDR3 region: CASSLGLSSAYGYTF. CDR3 in DNA: TGTGCCAGCAGCTTAGGACTGAGCTCGGCCTATGGCTACACCTTC.

V gene TRBV5-1 combines with J gene TRBJ1-3; 7 bases agree with TRBD1. V was clipped by 0 bases and J by 4 bases; unmatched bases: 4. The V gene's germline CDR1 is SGHRS and CDR2 YFSETQ. The CDR3 is 15 amino acids. The CDR3 reads CASSLGTGAGNTIYF. DNA of the CDR3: TGCGCCAGCAGCTTGGGGACAGGTGCAGGAAACACCATATATTTT. Together with reference TRBV5-1 and TRBJ1-3, the CDR3 gives the full variable domain: KAGVTQTPRYLIKTRGQQVTLSCSPISGHRSVSWYQQTPGQGLQFLFEYFSETQRNKGNFPGRFSGRQFSNSRSEMNVSTLELGDSALYLCASSLGTGAGNTIYFGEGSWLTVV.

The chain links TRBV6-5 to TRBJ1-2; D possibly corresponds to TRBD1 (6 bases). Germline V gene sequence: CDR1 MNHEY, CDR2 SVGAGI. V was shortened by 2 bases and J by 4 bases, with 14 bases between the two germline ends. The length of the CDR3 is 15 residues. The CDR3 sequence: CASSYRGRTVYGYTF. The DNA for the CDR3 is TGTGCCAGCAGTTACCGGGGGCGAACCGTCTATGGCTACACCTTC.

The CDR3 region is CASSLNAAGGELFF. The CDR3, as DNA: TGTGCCAGCAGCTTAAACGCTGCGGGCGGGGAGCTGTTTTTT. The chain recombines TRBV11-3 with TRBJ2-2; D may be TRBD2 (5 bases). The CDR3 sequence is 14 residues long. Germline CDR1 is SGHNT and CDR2 is YENEEA. Trimming cost V 2 bases and J 7 bases, with 11 bases left between them.

This chain connects TRBV28 to TRBJ1-2; D is undetermined. Germline CDR1 and CDR2: MDHEN and SYDVKM. The CDR3 sequence is 14 residues long. V was pared by 4 bases and J by 8 bases, with 17 bases between. The CDR3 coding sequence is TGTGCCAGCAGTTCTCTTGGCGCCCAAGGAGGCTACACCTTC. Encoded protein: CASSSLGAQGGYTF.

This rearrangement joins TRBV7-9 to TRBJ2-1; D may match TRBD1 or TRBD2 (5 bases each). Germline values: CDR1 SEHNR, CDR2 FQNEAQ (reference sequence). The germline V and J ends were trimmed by 5 bases and 6 bases, with 20 bases remaining between them. The CDR3 sequence is 16 residues long. The CDR3 DNA sequence: TGTGCCAGCAGCCCCGGGGCCGTGGGGTTTCCCAATGAGCAGTTCTTC. The encoded protein is CASSPGAVGFPNEQFF.

The table lists this clone with a few counts. V and J are TRBV3-1 (or the pseudogene TRBV3-2) and TRBJ2-1; D ambiguous. Trimming stripped 6 bases from V and 1 base from J, with 13 bases between. The germline CDR1 and CDR2 sequences are LGHDT and YNNKEL (reference sequence). This CDR3 comprises 15 residues. CDR3 residues: CASSETHESYNEQFF. The CDR3 nucleotides read TGTGCCAGCAGTGAGACTCACGAGTCCTACAATGAGCAGTTCTTC.

As DNA, the CDR3 is TGTGCTCATAGAGGGGCGAGGACAGCAGAAGCTTTCTTT. Protein: CAHRGARTAEAFF. The J gene is TRBJ1-1, the V gene TRBV12-5, with D possibly being TRBD1 (6 bases). Germline CDR1 and CDR2: LGHNT and FRNRAP. The CDR3 covers 13 residues. V was shortened by 11 bases and J by 8 bases, with 21 bases between the two germline ends. Using reference TRBV12-5 and TRBJ1-1 for the parts outside the CDR3, the full variable domain is DARVTQTPRHKVTEMGQEVTMRCQPILGHNTVFWYRQTMMQGLELLAYFRNRAPLDDSGMPKDRFSAEMPDATLATLKIQPSEPRDSAVYFCAHRGARTAEAFFGQGTRLTVV.

V gene TRBV18 combines with J gene TRBJ2-3; perhaps D is TRBD1 or TRBD2 (5 bases each). This CDR3 is 15 amino acids long. Germline V lookup: CDR1 KGHSH, CDR2 LQKENI. Trimming left V 2 bases short and J 2 bases short, with 11 bases between. CDR3 residues: CASSPSGAVTDTQYF. As DNA, the CDR3 is TGTGCCAGCTCACCATCCGGGGCGGTCACAGATACGCAGTATTTT.

The chain employs TRBV28 and TRBJ1-1, with no clear D. The CDR3 length is 13 residues. The germline gives CDR1 MDHEN, CDR2 SYDVKM. With 7 bases removed from V and 1 base from J, the gap between germline ends came to 10 bases. The CDR3 loop is CASNLAQNTEAFF. The CDR3 nucleotides read TGTGCCAGCAATCTTGCACAGAACACTGAAGCTTTCTTT.

The chain couples TRBV30 to TRBJ2-7; D unresolved. The germline V gene has CDR1 GTSNPN and CDR2 SVGIG (reference sequence). This CDR3 has 11 residues. V was trimmed by 3 bases and J by 2 bases, leaving 5 bases between them. The CDR3 spells CAWRRAYEQYF. In nucleotides, the CDR3 is TGTGCCTGGAGAAGGGCCTACGAGCAGTACTTC. The whole variable domain, filled in from reference TRBV30 and TRBJ2-7, reads SQTIHQWPATLVQPVGSPLSLECTVEGTSNPNLYWYRQAAGRGLQLLFYSVGIGQISSEVPQNLSASRPQDRQFILSSKKLLLSDSGFYLCAWRRAYEQYFGPGTRLTVT.

This chain uses TRBV29-1 with TRBJ2-4; D not certain. Trimming took 2 bases from V and 5 from J, leaving 10 bases between them. The CDR3 covers 13 residues. Germline lookup yields CDR1 SQVTM and CDR2 ANQGSEA. The CDR3: CSVETDLENIQYF. CDR3 nucleotide sequence: TGCAGCGTTGAAACAGATTTAGAAAACATTCAGTACTTC. Based on the CDR3 plus reference TRBV29-1 and TRBJ2-4, the full variable domain is SAVISQKPSRDICQRGTSLTIQCQVDSQVTMMFWYRQQPGQSLTLIATANQGSEATYESGFVIDKFPISRPNLTFSTLTVSNMSPEDSSIYLCSVETDLENIQYFGAGTRLSVL.

The J gene is TRBJ2-1, the V gene TRBV19; 12 bases agree with TRBD2. Trimming at V came to 5 bases and at J to 3 bases, leaving 2 bases not matched to a gene. CDR1 LNHDA and CDR2 SQIVND come from the germline V gene (reference sequence). The CDR3 covers 15 residues. The DNA for the CDR3 is TGTGCCAGTAGTCGGACTAGCGGGGTCTACAATGAGCAGTTCTTC. Translated, it gives CASSRTSGVYNEQFF.